Shown below are 21 T cell receptor beta chains from a single sample sequenced in a study of T cells in Graves' hyperthyroidism and ophthalmopathy. Amplified TCR beta CDR3 regions derived from RNA transcripts. A first-round RT-PCR of the TCR CDR3 used the HTBI primer set. TCRdb called the multiplex PCR reads again in MiXCR, with one record for every CDR3 protein. The sample yields 600,000 or so distinct CDR3 sequences, roughly 17% seen once. The specimen sequenced was blood. These receptor sequences come from a woman between 25 and 40 years old with Graves' hyperthyroidism.

This clonotype appeared a few times. The rearrangement joins TRBV5-4 to TRBJ1-2; TRBD1 might be the D (6 bases). The V gene's germline CDR1 is SGHNT and CDR2 YYREEE (reference sequence). V was shortened by 4 bases and J by 2 bases, with 12 bases between the two germline ends. This CDR3 comprises 14 residues. This CDR3 reads CASSGGAANYGYTF. The CDR3 DNA is TGTGCCAGCAGCGGGGGGGCGGCGAACTATGGCTACACCTTC.

This clonotype has at least ten counts. The chain links TRBV6-6 to TRBJ2-3; a weak D match, TRBD2 (5 bases). The CDR3 totals 15 residues. Germline CDR1 is MNHNY and CDR2 is SVGAGI (reference sequence). The V gene lost 2 bases and the J gene lost 0 bases, with 9 bases spanning the gap. DNA of the CDR3: TGTGCCAGCAGTTACGGGTGGGAGAGCACAGATACGCAGTATTTT. This translates into CASSYGWESTDTQYF.

For this clonotype: Mismatch with germline at one junction end may stem from a read error. This sequence joins TRBV20-1 and TRBJ2-1, with 12 bases lining up with TRBD2. This CDR3 has 16 amino acids. Germline loops: CDR1 DFQATT, CDR2 SNEGSKA (reference sequence). The DNA for the CDR3 is TGCAGTGTTAGAGCTTCCGGGACTAGCGGGTTGAATGAGCAGTTCTTC. It yields the protein CSVRASGTSGLNEQFF.

This clonotype was recorded many times. This chain uses TRBV5-1 with TRBJ2-1; 7 bases align to TRBD2. V shed 4 bases, J shed 5 bases, and the junction held 12 bases outside the gene matches. This CDR3 has 16 amino acids. Germline CDR1 and CDR2: SGHRS and YFSETQ. This CDR3 is CASSPYPSGTNNEQFF. DNA for the CDR3: TGCGCCAGCAGCCCCTACCCTAGCGGAACAAACAATGAGCAGTTCTTC.

The chain joins TRBV7-2 to TRBJ1-5, with TRBD1 matching over 7 bases. J was trimmed by 2 bases and V by 2 bases; bases with no gene match: 6. This CDR3 is built from 16 residues. Germline values: CDR1 SGHTA, CDR2 FQGNSA. CDR3 protein: CASSLFSTGGNQPQHF. CDR3 coding DNA: TGTGCCAGCAGCTTATTCTCAACAGGGGGCAATCAGCCCCAGCATTTT.

A few counts support this clonotype. The rearrangement joins TRBV5-1 to TRBJ2-5; TRBD1 might be the D (5 bases). This CDR3 region has 17 residues. CDR1 and CDR2 from the germline V gene are SGHRS and YFSETQ. V shed 2 bases and J shed 5 bases, with 22 bases lying between them. The CDR3: CASSFPTNGQQEETQYF. Written as DNA, the CDR3 is TGCGCCAGCAGCTTTCCGACAAATGGACAACAAGAGGAGACCCAGTACTTC.

Many counts were recorded for this clonotype. The gene calls are TRBV29-1 and TRBJ2-7; no firm D call. Germline assignment: CDR1 SQVTM and CDR2 ANQGSEA. CDR3 length equals 11 residues. V was pared by 0 bases and J by 4 bases, with 4 bases between. The chain's CDR3 is CSVEEGYEQYF. CDR3 DNA sequence: TGCAGCGTTGAAGAGGGGTACGAGCAGTACTTC.

The chain has TRBV7-6 and TRBJ2-1; 8 bases are shared with TRBD1. CDR1 SGHVS and CDR2 FNYEAQ come from the germline V gene. With V trimmed by 1 base and J by 4 bases, 3 bases remained unmatched. The CDR3 length is 15 residues. The CDR3 DNA follows: TGTGCCAGCAGCTTAGAGGACAGGGATTACAATGAGCAGTTCTTC. It is translated as CASSLEDRDYNEQFF.

V usage is TRBV6-2 or TRBV6-3 and J usage is TRBJ1-1, with 7 bases that match TRBD1. After removal of 4 bases from V and 7 bases from J, the junction contained 6 bases not matched to a gene. The CDR3 consists of 13 residues. Germline lookup yields CDR1 MNHEY and CDR2 SVGEGT. The CDR3 coding sequence is TGTGCCAGCAGTTCCAATGACAGGGTTGAAGCTTTCTTT. This sequence encodes CASSSNDRVEAFF.

This clonotype was detected a few times. This chain joins TRBV28 and TRBJ1-6, with a possible D match to TRBD1 (6 bases). CDR3 size: 15 residues. Germline values: CDR1 MDHEN, CDR2 SYDVKM. V shed 6 bases and J shed 2 bases, with 11 bases lying between them. The CDR3 sequence: CASRRGGPYNSPLHF. CDR3 coding DNA: TGTGCCAGCAGGAGGGGGGGCCCCTATAATTCACCCCTCCACTTT.

This clonotype was detected many times. The chain joins TRBV5-1 to TRBJ2-7; 9 positions agree with TRBD1. The CDR3 is made up of 14 amino acids. The germline V gene encodes CDR1 SGHRS and CDR2 YFSETQ. J lost 3 bases, V lost 4 bases, and 5 bases had no gene match. This CDR3 is CASSRDRAGYEQYF. The CDR3 nucleotides read TGCGCCAGCAGCCGGGACAGGGCTGGCTACGAGCAGTACTTC.

This clonotype was observed a handful of times. The chain uses TRBV4-1 and TRBJ1-2; possible D gene TRBD1, 6 bases. Trimming took 4 bases from V and 5 from J, leaving 14 bases between them. This CDR3 has 14 amino acids. In germline, CDR1 is MGHRA, CDR2 YSYEKL. The CDR3 DNA follows: TGCGCCAGCAGCCGAGAGGGACAAGTTTATGGCTACACCTTC. Translation gives CASSREGQVYGYTF.

This clonotype appeared a few times. The genes are TRBV2 and TRBJ1-4, with D possibly TRBD1 on 6 matching bases. In germline, CDR1 is SNHLY, CDR2 FYNNEI. Trimming took 6 bases from V and 3 from J, leaving 11 bases between them. This CDR3 has 14 residues. CDR3 nucleotide sequence: TGTGCCAGCAGACCCAAGGGGGCTAATGAAAAACTGTTTTTT. This gives the protein CASRPKGANEKLFF. The full variable domain, in which reference TRBV2 and TRBJ1-4 provide the parts outside the CDR3, is EPEVTQTPSHQVTQMGQEVILRCVPISNHLYFYWYRQILGQKVEFLVSFYNNEISEKSEIFDDQFSVERPDGSNFTLKIRSTKLEDSAMYFCASRPKGANEKLFFGSGTQLSVL.

Many counts were recorded for this clonotype. This chain's CDR3 is CASSPPGPWKLFF. The CDR3 DNA reads as TGTGCCAGCAGTCCTCCGGGCCCCTGGAAACTGTTTTTT. V is TRBV28 and J is TRBJ1-4; D remains ambiguous. Trimming stripped 5 bases from V and 11 bases from J, with 15 bases between. The CDR3 has 13 residues. CDR1 MDHEN and CDR2 SYDVKM come from the germline V gene.

This clonotype was picked up many times. The chain links TRBV7-2 to TRBJ2-1, with D possibly TRBD1 on 6 matching bases. Germline assignment: CDR1 SGHTA and CDR2 FQGNSA. V lost 3 bases and J lost 8, with 11 bases in between. This CDR3 comprises 13 residues. CDR3 region: CASSLRQVYEQFF. CDR3 in DNA: TGTGCCAGCAGCTTGAGACAGGTGTATGAGCAGTTCTTC.

The chain combines TRBV11-2 with TRBJ2-2, with 11 bases that match TRBD1. Germline CDR1 SGHAT, CDR2 FQNNGV. J gave up 4 bases and V 4 bases, and 5 bases lay outside the gene matches. The CDR3 is made up of 16 amino acids. The CDR3 DNA is TGTGCCAGCAGCTCGACCGGGACAGGGGGCACCGGGGAGCTGTTTTTT. This codes for CASSSTGTGGTGELFF. The whole variable domain, filled in from reference TRBV11-2 and TRBJ2-2, reads EAGVAQSPRYKIIEKRQSVAFWCNPISGHATLYWYQQILGQGPKLLIQFQNNGVVDDSQLPKDRFSAERLKGVDSTLKIQPAKLEDSAVYLCASSSTGTGGTGELFFGEGSRLTVL.

In this sample, this clonotype turned up a few times. J is TRBJ2-1 and V is TRBV24-1, with TRBD2 matching 9 bases. Germline loops: CDR1 KGHDR, CDR2 SFDVKD. The CDR3 sequence is 15 residues long. V shed 3 bases, J shed 6 bases, and the junction held 5 bases outside the gene matches. This CDR3 reads CATSDIAGVFNEQFF. The CDR3, as DNA: TGTGCCACCAGTGATATAGCGGGAGTCTTCAATGAGCAGTTCTTC.

A few counts support this clonotype. The rearrangement links TRBV18 to TRBJ1-5; unclear D gene. This CDR3 spans 16 amino acids. Trimming shortened V by 2 bases and J by 0 bases, and 11 bases separated the two germline ends. The germline V gene encodes CDR1 KGHSH and CDR2 LQKENI. DNA for the CDR3: TGTGCCAGCTCACCATTTATGGTGGATAGCAATCAGCCCCAGCATTTT. It is translated as CASSPFMVDSNQPQHF.

This clonotype was found many times. V gene TRBV10-3 combines with J gene TRBJ2-7, with a possible D match to TRBD2 (5 bases). Germline V gene lookup returns CDR1 ENHRY and CDR2 SYGVKD. This CDR3 contains 12 residues. V lost 5 bases to trimming and J lost 5 bases, with 10 bases between them. This CDR3 is CAISSGRDEQYF. The DNA of the CDR3 is TGTGCCATCAGTTCGGGGAGAGACGAGCAGTACTTC.

The chain uses TRBV3-1 and TRBJ2-7, with 12 nucleotides matching TRBD2. The V gene's germline CDR1 is LGHDT and CDR2 YNNKEL (reference sequence). CDR3 length equals 14 residues. Unmatched junction bases numbered 5, after V lost 4 bases and J lost 7 bases. CDR3: CASSRLAGEGEQYF. The CDR3 DNA is TGTGCCAGCAGCCGACTAGCGGGAGAGGGGGAGCAGTACTTC.

This clonotype has just a few counts. The chain couples TRBV30 to TRBJ2-7; 7 bases are a match to TRBD1. Germline V gene sequence: CDR1 GTSNPN, CDR2 SVGIG (reference sequence). There are 14 residues in the CDR3. V was pared by 3 bases and J by 5 bases, with 10 bases of the junction left unmatched. The CDR3 sequence: CAWSSQGVFHEQYF. The DNA of the CDR3 is TGTGCCTGGAGCTCTCAGGGGGTATTCCACGAGCAGTACTTC.